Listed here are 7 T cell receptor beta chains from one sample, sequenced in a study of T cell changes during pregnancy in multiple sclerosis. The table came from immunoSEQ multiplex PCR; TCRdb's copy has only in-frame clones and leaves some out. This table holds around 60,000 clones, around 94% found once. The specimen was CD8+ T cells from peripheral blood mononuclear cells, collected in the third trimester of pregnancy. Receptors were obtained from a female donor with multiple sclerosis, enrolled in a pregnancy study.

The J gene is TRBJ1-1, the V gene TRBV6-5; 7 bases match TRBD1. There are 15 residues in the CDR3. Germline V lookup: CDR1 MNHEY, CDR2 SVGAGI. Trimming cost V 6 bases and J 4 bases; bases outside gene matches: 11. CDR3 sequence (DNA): TGTGCCAGCAGACAGGCCGAGGCAGGGGGCACTGAAGCTTTCTTT. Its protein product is CASRQAEAGGTEAFF.

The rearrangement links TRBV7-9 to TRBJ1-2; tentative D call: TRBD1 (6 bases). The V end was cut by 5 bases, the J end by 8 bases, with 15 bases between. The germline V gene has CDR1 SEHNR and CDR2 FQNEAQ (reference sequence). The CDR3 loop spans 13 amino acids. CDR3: CASSHPGGRGYTF. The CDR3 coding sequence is TGTGCCAGCAGCCATCCGGGGGGCAGAGGCTACACCTTC. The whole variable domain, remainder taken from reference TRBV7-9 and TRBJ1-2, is DTGVSQNPRHKITKRGQNVTFRCDPISEHNRLYWYRQTLGQGPEFLTYFQNEAQLEKSRLLSDRFSAERPKGSFSTLEIQRTEQGDSAMYLCASSHPGGRGYTFGSGTRLTVV.

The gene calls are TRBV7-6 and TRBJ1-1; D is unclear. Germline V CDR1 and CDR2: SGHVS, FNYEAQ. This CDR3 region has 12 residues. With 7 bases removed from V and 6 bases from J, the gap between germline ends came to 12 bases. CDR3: CASKDGGPEAFF. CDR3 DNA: TGTGCCAGCAAGGACGGCGGGCCTGAAGCTTTCTTT.

The CDR3 here is CASSLLSLQGGYGNTIYF. For the CDR3, the DNA is TGTGCCAGCAGTTTGCTATCCCTACAGGGGGGCTATGGAAACACCATATATTTT. The chain is built from TRBV28 and TRBJ1-3, with TRBD1 matching over 8 bases. The CDR3 has 18 amino acids. Germline V gives CDR1 MDHEN, CDR2 SYDVKM. The V and J ends lost 3 bases and 3 bases, in that order; junction bases with no gene match: 13.

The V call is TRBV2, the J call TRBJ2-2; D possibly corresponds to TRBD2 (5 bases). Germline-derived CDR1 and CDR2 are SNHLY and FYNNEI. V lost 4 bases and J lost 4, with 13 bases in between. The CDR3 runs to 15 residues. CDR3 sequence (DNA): TGTGCCAGCAGTGGACTACCGAGCCCCACCGGGGAGCTGTTTTTT. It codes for CASSGLPSPTGELFF.

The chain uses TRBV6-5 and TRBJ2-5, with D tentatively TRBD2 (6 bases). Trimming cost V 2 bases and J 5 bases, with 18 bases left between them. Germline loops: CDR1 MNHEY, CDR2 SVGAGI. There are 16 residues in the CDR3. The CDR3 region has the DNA TGTGCCAGCAGTTACCGGCCTGGATGGGCGGGGGAGACCCAGTACTTC. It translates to CASSYRPGWAGETQYF.

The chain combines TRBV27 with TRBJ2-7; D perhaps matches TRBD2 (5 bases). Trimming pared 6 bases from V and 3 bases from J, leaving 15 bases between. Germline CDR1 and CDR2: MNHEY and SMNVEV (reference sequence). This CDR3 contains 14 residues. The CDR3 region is CASRVAPIHYEQYF. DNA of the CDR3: TGTGCCAGCAGAGTAGCGCCAATTCACTACGAGCAGTACTTC.